This T cell receptor beta chain was sequenced in a study of blood T cell repertoires in COVID-19. For the study at large: Donors in the United States, Italy and Spain gave samples during acute or convalescent COVID-19.

Losses at the gene ends were 4 bases for V and 3 bases for J; bases not matched to a gene: 3. CDR1 is MNHEY, CDR2 SVGAGI, per germline. The CDR3 loop spans 13 amino acids. In the study's own analysis: From reference gene primer amplification, estimates of nucleated cell counts were derived. This table comes from immunoSEQ multiplex PCR, and its TCRdb copy is limited to in-frame clones, with some not included. The V and J calls and the clone size are those of that table, but D and trimming were determined from the DNA. The sample records about 270,000 clones, 75% to 90% being singletons. The receptor was derived from a woman between 65 and 79 years old with acute or convalescent COVID-19. J is TRBJ2-7 and V is TRBV6-5; 7 nucleotides align to TRBD2. The sequenced sample consisted of peripheral blood. In DNA form, the CDR3 reads TGTGCCAGCAGTTTGGGACTAAACTACGAGCAGTACTTC. Translated, it gives CASSLGLNYEQYF.